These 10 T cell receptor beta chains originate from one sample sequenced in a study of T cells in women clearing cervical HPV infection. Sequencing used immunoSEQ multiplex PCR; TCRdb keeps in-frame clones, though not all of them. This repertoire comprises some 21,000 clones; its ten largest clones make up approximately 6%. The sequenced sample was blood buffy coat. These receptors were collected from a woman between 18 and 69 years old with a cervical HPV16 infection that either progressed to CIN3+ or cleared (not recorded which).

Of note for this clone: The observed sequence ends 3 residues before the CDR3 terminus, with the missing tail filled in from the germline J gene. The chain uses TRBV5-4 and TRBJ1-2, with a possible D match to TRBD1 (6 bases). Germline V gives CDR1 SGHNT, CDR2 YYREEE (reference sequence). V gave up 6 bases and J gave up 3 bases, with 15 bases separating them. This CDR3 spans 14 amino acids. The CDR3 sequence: CASIPRPGDYGYTF. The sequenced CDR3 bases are TGTGCCAGCATTCCGAGGCCAGGGGACTATGGC.

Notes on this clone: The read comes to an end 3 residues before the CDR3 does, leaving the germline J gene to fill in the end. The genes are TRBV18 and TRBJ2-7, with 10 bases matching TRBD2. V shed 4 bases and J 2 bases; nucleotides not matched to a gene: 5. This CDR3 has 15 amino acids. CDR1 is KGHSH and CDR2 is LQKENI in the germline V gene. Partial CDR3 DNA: TGTGCCAGCTCACGAGGGACTAGCGCAACCTACGAG. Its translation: CASSRGTSATYE. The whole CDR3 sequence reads CASSRGTSATYEQYF.

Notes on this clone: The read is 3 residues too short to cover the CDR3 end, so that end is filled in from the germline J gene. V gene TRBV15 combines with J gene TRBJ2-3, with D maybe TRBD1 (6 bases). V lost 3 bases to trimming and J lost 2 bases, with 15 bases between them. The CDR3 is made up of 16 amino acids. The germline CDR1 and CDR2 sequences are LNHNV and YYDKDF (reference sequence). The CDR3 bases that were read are TGTGCCACCAGCAGGGACAGCGGAGAAATCACAGATACG. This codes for CATSRDSGEITDT. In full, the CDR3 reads CATSRDSGEITDTQYF.

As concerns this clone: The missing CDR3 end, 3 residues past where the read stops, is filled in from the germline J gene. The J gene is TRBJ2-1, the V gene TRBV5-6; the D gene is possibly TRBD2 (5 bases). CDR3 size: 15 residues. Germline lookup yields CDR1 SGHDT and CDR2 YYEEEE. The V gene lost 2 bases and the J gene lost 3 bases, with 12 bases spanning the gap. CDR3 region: CASSLFGENYNEQFF. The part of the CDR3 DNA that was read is TGTGCCAGCAGCTTATTCGGGGAGAACTACAATGAG.

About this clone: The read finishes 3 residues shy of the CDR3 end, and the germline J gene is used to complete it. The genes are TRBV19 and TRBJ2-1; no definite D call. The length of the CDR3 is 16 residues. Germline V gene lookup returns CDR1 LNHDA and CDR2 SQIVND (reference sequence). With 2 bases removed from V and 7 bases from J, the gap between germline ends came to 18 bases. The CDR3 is CASSIYHQGPGNEQFF. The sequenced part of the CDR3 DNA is TGTGCCAGTAGTATATACCACCAAGGCCCGGGTAATGAG.

CDR3 sequence: CASSESGVREQYF. The sequenced CDR3 bases are TGTGCCAGCAGTGAGTCCGGGGTTCGCGAG. V gene TRBV6-1 combines with J gene TRBJ2-7, with D possibly matching TRBD2 (5 bases). The read terminates 3 residues ahead of where the CDR3 ends, so the germline J gene completes it. Germline lookup yields CDR1 MNHNS and CDR2 SASEGT. V dropped 3 bases and J dropped 6 bases, with 12 bases sitting between them. The CDR3 has 13 amino acids.

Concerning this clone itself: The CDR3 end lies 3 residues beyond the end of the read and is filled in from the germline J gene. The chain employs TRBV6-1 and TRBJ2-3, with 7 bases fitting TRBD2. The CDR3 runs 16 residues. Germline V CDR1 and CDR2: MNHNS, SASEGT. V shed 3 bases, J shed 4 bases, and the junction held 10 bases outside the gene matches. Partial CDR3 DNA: TGTGCCAGCAGTGATTTTGGGCTAGCGGAAGCAGATACG. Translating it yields CASSDFGLAEADT. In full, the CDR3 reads CASSDFGLAEADTQYF.

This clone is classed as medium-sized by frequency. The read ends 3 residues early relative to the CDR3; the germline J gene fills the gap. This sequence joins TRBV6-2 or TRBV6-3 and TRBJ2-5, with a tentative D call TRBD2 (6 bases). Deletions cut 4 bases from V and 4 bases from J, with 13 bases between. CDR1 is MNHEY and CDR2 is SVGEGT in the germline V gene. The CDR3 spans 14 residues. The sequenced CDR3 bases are TGTGCCAGCAGTTGGGCTAGCGAGATAGAGACC. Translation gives CASSWASEIET. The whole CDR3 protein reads CASSWASEIETQYF.

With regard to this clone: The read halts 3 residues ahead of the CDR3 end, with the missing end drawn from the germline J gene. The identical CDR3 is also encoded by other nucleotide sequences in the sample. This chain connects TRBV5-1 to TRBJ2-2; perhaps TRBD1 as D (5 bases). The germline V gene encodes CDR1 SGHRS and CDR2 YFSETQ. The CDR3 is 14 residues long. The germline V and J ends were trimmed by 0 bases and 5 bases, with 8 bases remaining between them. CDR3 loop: CASSLAKGTGELFF. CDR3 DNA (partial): TGCGCCAGCAGCTTGGCCAAGGGGACCGGGGAG.

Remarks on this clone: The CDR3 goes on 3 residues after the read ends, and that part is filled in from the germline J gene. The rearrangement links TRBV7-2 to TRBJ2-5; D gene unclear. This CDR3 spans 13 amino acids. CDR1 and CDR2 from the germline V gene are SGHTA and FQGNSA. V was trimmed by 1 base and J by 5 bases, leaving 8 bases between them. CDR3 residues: CASSLDVLETQYF. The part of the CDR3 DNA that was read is TGTGCCAGCAGCTTAGACGTACTGGAGACC.